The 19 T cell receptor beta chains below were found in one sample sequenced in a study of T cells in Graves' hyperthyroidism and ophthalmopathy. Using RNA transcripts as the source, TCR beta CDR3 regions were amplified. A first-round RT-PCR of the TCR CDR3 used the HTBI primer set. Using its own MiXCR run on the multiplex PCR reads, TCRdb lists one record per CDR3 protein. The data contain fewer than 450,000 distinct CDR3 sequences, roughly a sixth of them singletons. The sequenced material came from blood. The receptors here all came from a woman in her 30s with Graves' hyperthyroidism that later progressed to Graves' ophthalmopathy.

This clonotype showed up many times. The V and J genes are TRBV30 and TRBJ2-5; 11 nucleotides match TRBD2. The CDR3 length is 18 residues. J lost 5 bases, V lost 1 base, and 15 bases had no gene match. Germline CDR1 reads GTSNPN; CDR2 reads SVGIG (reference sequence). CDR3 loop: CAWSGGFLAGGISETQYF. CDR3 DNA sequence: TGTGCCTGGAGTGGGGGTTTCCTAGCGGGGGGAATCTCGGAGACCCAGTACTTC.

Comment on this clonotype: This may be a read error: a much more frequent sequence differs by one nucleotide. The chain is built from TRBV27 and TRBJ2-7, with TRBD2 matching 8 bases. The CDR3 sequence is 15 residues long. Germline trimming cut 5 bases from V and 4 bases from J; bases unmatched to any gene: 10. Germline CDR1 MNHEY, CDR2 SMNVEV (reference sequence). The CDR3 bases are TGTGCCAGCAGTGGGCCAGCGGGAGTGTCGTACGAGCAGTACTTC. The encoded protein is CASSGPAGVSYEQYF.

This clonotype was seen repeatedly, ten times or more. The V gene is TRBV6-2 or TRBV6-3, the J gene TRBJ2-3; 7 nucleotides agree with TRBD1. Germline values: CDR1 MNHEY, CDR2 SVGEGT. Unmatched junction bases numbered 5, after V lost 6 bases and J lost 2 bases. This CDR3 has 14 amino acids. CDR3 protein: CASSPTGYTDTQYF. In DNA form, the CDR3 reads TGTGCCAGCAGCCCGACAGGGTACACAGATACGCAGTATTTT.

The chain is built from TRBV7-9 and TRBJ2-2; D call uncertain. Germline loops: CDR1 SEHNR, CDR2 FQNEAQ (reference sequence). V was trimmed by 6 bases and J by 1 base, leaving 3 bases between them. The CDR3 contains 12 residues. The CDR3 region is CASRLNTGELFF. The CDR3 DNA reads TGTGCCAGCAGGCTGAACACCGGGGAGCTGTTTTTT.

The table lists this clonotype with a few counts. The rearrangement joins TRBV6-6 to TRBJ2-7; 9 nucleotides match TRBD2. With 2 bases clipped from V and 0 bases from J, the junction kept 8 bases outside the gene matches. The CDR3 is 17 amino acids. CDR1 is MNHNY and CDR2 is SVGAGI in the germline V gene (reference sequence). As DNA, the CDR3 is TGTGCCAGCAGTTACGGTGGGAATAGCGGGAGCTCCTACGAGCAGTACTTC. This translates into CASSYGGNSGSSYEQYF.

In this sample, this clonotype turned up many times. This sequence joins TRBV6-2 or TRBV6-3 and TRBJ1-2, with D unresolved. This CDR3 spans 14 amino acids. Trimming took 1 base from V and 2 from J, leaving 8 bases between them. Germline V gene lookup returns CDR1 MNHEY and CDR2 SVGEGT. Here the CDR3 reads CASSYYAENYGYTF. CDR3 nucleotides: TGTGCCAGCAGTTACTATGCAGAGAACTATGGCTACACCTTC.

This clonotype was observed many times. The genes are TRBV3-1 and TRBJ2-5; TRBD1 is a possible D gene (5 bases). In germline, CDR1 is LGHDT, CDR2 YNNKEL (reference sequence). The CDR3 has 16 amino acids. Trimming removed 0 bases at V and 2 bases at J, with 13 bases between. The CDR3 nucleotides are TGTGCCAGCAGCCAAGAAATGAACAGGAGACAAGAGACCCAGTACTTC. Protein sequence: CASSQEMNRRQETQYF.

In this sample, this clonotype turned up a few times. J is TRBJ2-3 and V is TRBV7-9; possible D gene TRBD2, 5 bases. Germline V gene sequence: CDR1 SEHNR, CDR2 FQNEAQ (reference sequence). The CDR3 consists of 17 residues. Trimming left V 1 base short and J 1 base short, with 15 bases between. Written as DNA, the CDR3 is TGTGCCAGCAGCTTAGGAGGGTCGGGTCCTCGCACAGATACGCAGTATTTT. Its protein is CASSLGGSGPRTDTQYF.

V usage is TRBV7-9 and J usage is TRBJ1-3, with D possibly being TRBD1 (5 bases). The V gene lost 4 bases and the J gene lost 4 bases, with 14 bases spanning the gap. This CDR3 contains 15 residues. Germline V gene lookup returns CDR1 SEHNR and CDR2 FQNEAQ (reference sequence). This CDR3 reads CASSSTGFTGNTIYF. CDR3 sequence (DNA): TGTGCCAGCAGCTCTACAGGCTTTACAGGAAACACCATATATTTT. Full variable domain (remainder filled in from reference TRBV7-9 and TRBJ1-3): DTGVSQNPRHKITKRGQNVTFRCDPISEHNRLYWYRQTLGQGPEFLTYFQNEAQLEKSRLLSDRFSAERPKGSFSTLEIQRTEQGDSAMYLCASSSTGFTGNTIYFGEGSWLTVV.

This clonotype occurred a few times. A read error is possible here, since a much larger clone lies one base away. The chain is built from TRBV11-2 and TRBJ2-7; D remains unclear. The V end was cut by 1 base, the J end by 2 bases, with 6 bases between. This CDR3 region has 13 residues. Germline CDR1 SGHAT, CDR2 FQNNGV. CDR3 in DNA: TGTGCCAGCAGCTTAGTACGGACCTACGAGCAGTACTTC. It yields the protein CASSLVRTYEQYF.

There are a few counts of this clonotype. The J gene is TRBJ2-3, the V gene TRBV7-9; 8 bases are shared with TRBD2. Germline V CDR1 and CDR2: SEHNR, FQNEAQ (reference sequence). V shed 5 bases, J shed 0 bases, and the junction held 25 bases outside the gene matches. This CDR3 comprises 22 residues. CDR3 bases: TGTGCCAGCAGCCCGCTCATAGCGGGGCGGACCGATGAGAAAACTAGCACAGATACGCAGTATTTT. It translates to CASSPLIAGRTDEKTSTDTQYF.

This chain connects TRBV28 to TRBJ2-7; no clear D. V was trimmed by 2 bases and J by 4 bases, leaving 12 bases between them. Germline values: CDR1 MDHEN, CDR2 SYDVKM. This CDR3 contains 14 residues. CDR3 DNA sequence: TGTGCCAGCAGTTTAGAGAGGAGAGGTTACGAGCAGTACTTC. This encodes CASSLERRGYEQYF.

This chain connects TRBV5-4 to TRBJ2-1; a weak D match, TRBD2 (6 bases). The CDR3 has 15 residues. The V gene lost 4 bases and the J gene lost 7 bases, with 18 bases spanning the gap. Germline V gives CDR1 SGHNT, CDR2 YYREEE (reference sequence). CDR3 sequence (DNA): TGTGCCAGCAGCGTACTAACGGGGGATTCGAATGAGCAGTTCTTC. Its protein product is CASSVLTGDSNEQFF.

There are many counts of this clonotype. This CDR3 is CASSLSSGQDYEQYF. The CDR3 DNA is TGTGCCAGCAGTTTGTCTAGCGGGCAAGACTACGAGCAGTACTTC. This chain links TRBV28 with TRBJ2-7, with 8 positions matching TRBD2. CDR1 MDHEN and CDR2 SYDVKM come from the germline V gene. The CDR3 covers 15 residues. The trim removed 3 bases at V and 3 bases at J, leaving 7 bases unmatched.

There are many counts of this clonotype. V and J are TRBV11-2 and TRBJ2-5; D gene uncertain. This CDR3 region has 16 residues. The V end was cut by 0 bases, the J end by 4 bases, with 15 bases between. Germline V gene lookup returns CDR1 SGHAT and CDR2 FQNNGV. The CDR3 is CASSLEWVPTGETQYF. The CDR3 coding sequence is TGTGCCAGCAGCTTAGAGTGGGTCCCGACGGGAGAGACCCAGTACTTC.

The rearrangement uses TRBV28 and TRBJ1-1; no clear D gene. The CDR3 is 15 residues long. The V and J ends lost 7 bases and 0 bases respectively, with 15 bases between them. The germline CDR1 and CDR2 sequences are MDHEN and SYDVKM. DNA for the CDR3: TGTGCCAGCACCGCCAGGACGGTTATGAACACTGAAGCTTTCTTT. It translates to CASTARTVMNTEAFF.

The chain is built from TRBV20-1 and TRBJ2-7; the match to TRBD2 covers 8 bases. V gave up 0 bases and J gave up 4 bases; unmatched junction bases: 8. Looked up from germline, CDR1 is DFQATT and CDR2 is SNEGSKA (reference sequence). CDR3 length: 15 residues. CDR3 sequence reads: CSARDLGTSSYEQYF. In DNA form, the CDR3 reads TGCAGTGCTAGAGACTTAGGGACTAGTAGTTACGAGCAGTACTTC.

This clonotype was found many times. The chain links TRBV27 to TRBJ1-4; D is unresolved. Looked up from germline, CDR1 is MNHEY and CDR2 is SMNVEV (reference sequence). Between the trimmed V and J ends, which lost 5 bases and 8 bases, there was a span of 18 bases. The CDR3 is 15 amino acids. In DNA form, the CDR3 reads TGTGCCAGCAGTGCCTCAGGAAGATTGGGCGAAAAACTGTTTTTT. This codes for CASSASGRLGEKLFF.

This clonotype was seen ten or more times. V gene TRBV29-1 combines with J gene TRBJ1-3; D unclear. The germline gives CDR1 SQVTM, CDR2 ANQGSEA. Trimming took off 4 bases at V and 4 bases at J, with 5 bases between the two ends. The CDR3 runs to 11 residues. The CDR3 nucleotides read TGCAGCGTTGTGTGGGGAAACACCATATATTTT. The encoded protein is CSVVWGNTIYF. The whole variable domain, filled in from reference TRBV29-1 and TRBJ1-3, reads SAVISQKPSRDICQRGTSLTIQCQVDSQVTMMFWYRQQPGQSLTLIATANQGSEATYESGFVIDKFPISRPNLTFSTLTVSNMSPEDSSIYLCSVVWGNTIYFGEGSWLTVV.